The clone carrying this TCR beta chain was recorded many times. TCR beta CDR3 sequences were amplified from RNA transcripts. Researchers ran a first-round RT-PCR on the TCR CDR3 using the HTBI primer set. TCRdb fed the multiplex PCR reads into MiXCR, producing one record per CDR3 protein. Of 350,000 to 500,000 distinct CDR3 sequences listed, 12% to 15% were seen once; the top ten hold 5.3%. These data belong to a study of T cells in Graves' hyperthyroidism and ophthalmopathy. Trimming shortened V by 3 bases and J by 5 bases, and 11 bases separated the two germline ends. This CDR3 region has 12 residues. Looked up from germline, CDR1 is DFQATT and CDR2 is SNEGSKA (reference sequence).

The receptor comes from a woman aged 18 to 35 with Graves' hyperthyroidism. The chain recombines TRBV20-1 with TRBJ2-7; weak D call: TRBD1 (6 bases). Material: blood. CDR3 sequence (DNA): TGCAGTGCTAGCCAAACAGGGAACGAGCAGTACTTC. Its protein product is CSASQTGNEQYF.